These T cell receptor beta chains were read from a single sample in a study of control samples from healthy donors and cancer patients. Profiling relied on immunoSEQ multiplex PCR, and the TCRdb table lists in-frame clones only, not all of them. The sample lists some 410,000 clones, around 90% occurring once. The sequenced sample was PBMCs. These receptors originate from a man between 40 and 49 years old with head and neck cancer. Each CDR3 is given with its conserved first and last residue. A D gene is named only where the DNA matches it firmly. Not all rows give a size; the values are once, few, many and, for expanded clones, a class.

v_gene	j_gene	len	abundance	d_gene	CDR3nt	CDR3aa
TRBV11-2	TRBJ2-7	12	-	-	TGTGCCAGCAGCCAGGCGGACCCCGAGCAGTACTTC	CASSQADPEQYF
TRBV4-3	TRBJ1-1	12	-	-	TGCGCCAGCAGCCAAGACCGGGACCAAGCTTTCTTT	CASSQDRDQAFF
TRBV4-2	TRBJ2-2	17	-	-	TGTGCCAGCAGCCAAGAGTGGAGTCGGGATCGGACCGGGGAGCTGTTTTTT	CASSQEWSRDRTGELFF
TRBV29-1	TRBJ2-2	14	-	TRBD2	TGCAGCGGCGGGCTAGCGGGGGGGCCCGGGGAGCTGTTTTTT	CSGGLAGGPGELFF
TRBV18	TRBJ1-1	14	-	TRBD1	TGTGCCAGCTCAGGGACAGGGGAGGGCACTGAAGCTTTCTTT	CASSGTGEGTEAFF
TRBV9	TRBJ1-6	14	-	-	TGTGCCAGCAGCGTAGGGATCATGACGGAAACCCTCCACTTT	CASSVGIMTETLHF
TRBV30	TRBJ2-7	14	-	-	TGTGCCTGGAGTGCCCTTGGGTTGTTCGACGAGCAGTACTTC	CAWSALGLFDEQYF
TRBV15	TRBJ1-5	15	-	-	TGTGCCACCAGCAGAGATTCGGGATTGGGGCAGCCCCAGCATTTT	CATSRDSGLGQPQHF
TRBV30	TRBJ1-5	12	-	-	TGTGCCTGGAGTGTAGGGCTAGAGCCCCAGCATTTT	CAWSVGLEPQHF
TRBV5-4	TRBJ2-3	14	-	-	TGTGCCAGCAGCTTGGCCGAAGGGTCAGATACGCAGTATTTT	CASSLAEGSDTQYF
TRBV6-2/TRBV6-3	TRBJ2-7	15	-	TRBD2	TGTGCCAGCAGCCATACTAGCGGGGGCTCCTACGAGCAGTACTTC	CASSHTSGGSYEQYF
TRBV14	TRBJ1-2	13	-	-	TGTGCCAGCAGCCAATCTGCTAACTATGGCTACACCTTC	CASSQSANYGYTF
TRBV30	TRBJ1-1	12	-	-	TGTGCCTGGATACCAGGGTTGGCTGAAGCTTTCTTT	CAWIPGLAEAFF
TRBV7-3	TRBJ2-1	14	-	TRBD2	TGTGCCAGCAGGTTGGCGGGAGGGCCCAATGAGCAGTTCTTC	CASRLAGGPNEQFF
TRBV30	TRBJ1-1	14	-	TRBD1	TGTGCCTGGAGTGGTGACAGGGGTTTCACTGAAGCTTTCTTT	CAWSGDRGFTEAFF
TRBV6-5	TRBJ1-1	15	-	-	TGTGCCAGCATCGTTTGGAGGCAGGGGAACACTGAAGCTTTCTTT	CASIVWRQGNTEAFF
TRBV2	TRBJ1-4	13	-	-	TGTGCCAGCAGTGTACTCGGTAATGAAAAACTGTTTTTT	CASSVLGNEKLFF
TRBV29-1	TRBJ2-1	14	-	TRBD2	TGCAGCGTTCGCGGGGGATGGTGGGGGAATGAGCAGTTCTTC	CSVRGGWWGNEQFF
TRBV6-5	TRBJ2-7	15	-	-	TGTGCCAGCAGCTACTCGTGGGGGGCCCCGGGCGAGCAGTACTTC	CASSYSWGAPGEQYF
TRBV7-3	TRBJ2-2	15	-	-	TGTGCCAGCAGCGGAGGGTCGGCCGGTTCGGGGGAGCTGTTTTTT	CASSGGSAGSGELFF
TRBV28	TRBJ1-2	15	once	TRBD1	TGTGCCAGCAGGGGATACGACAGGGTTGACTATGGCTACACCTTC	CASRGYDRVDYGYTF
TRBV11-2	TRBJ1-2	12	once	-	TGTGCCAGCAGCTCCCTAACCTATGGCTACACCTTC	CASSSLTYGYTF
TRBV4-1	TRBJ2-7	17	-	-	TGCGCCAGCAGCCTAGGTCGACTGGGACGGAGCTCCTACGAGCAGTACTTC	CASSLGRLGRSSYEQYF
TRBV13	TRBJ2-5	16	-	TRBD1	TGTGCCAGCAGACCCACCTCAGACAGGGAGAAAGAGACCCAGTACTTC	CASRPTSDREKETQYF
TRBV6-5	TRBJ2-7	12	-	-	TGTGCCAGCAGATCTAACGGCGGCGAGCAGTACTTC	CASRSNGGEQYF
TRBV6-5	TRBJ2-7	14	-	TRBD1	TGTGCCAGCAGGAAGGGACAGGCCACCTACGAGCAGTACTTC	CASRKGQATYEQYF
TRBV27	TRBJ1-5	12	few	TRBD1	TGTGCCACCCAGACAGGGAATCAGCCCCAGCATTTT	CATQTGNQPQHF
TRBV11-1	TRBJ2-2	15	-	-	TGTGCCAGCAGCTTAGCCCTCGTCATCACCGGGGAGCTGTTTTTT	CASSLALVITGELFF
TRBV30	TRBJ2-1	12	-	-	TGTGCCTGGAGTCCCGACGGGTATGAGCAGTTCTTC	CAWSPDGYEQFF
TRBV6-5	TRBJ1-2	14	-	-	TGTGCCGTCAGATTCCCGGGATCGGAGTATGGCTACACCTTC	CAVRFPGSEYGYTF
TRBV4-2	TRBJ2-4	20	-	TRBD2	TGTGCCAGCAGCCAAGATCGAGGACTAGCGGGACCTCTAGCCAAAAACATTCAGTACTTC	CASSQDRGLAGPLAKNIQYF
TRBV10-3	TRBJ2-1	22	-	TRBD2	TGTGCCATCAGTGAGATTAATCGGATGCTAGCGGGATTGAAGGTCTCCTACAATGAGCAGTTCTTC	CAISEINRMLAGLKVSYNEQFF
TRBV3-1/TRBV3-2	TRBJ1-4	14	-	TRBD1	TGTGCCAGCAGCCATGAGACAGGGGGTGAAAAACTGTTTTTT	CASSHETGGEKLFF
TRBV5-5	TRBJ1-5	15	once	-	TGTGCCAGCAGCTTTGGAGGGGCTGGCAATCAGCCTCAGCATTTT	CASSFGGAGNQPQHF
TRBV18	TRBJ2-5	15	-	-	TGTGCCAGCTCACCACCGGGCCAGGGAGGAGAGACCCAGTACTTC	CASSPPGQGGETQYF
TRBV2	TRBJ1-2	13	-	-	TGTGCCAGCAGTGTGGATGGCTTCTATGGCTACACCTTC	CASSVDGFYGYTF
TRBV5-6	TRBJ1-4	14	-	-	TGTGCCAGCAGCCGGCCGACAGGCAATGAAAAACTGTTTTTT	CASSRPTGNEKLFF
TRBV7-2	TRBJ1-1	16	-	-	TGTGCCAGCAGCTTACTCGGGCCGAACTTGAACACTGAAGCTTTCTTT	CASSLLGPNLNTEAFF
TRBV5-6	TRBJ2-7	15	-	TRBD1	TGTGCCAGCAGCGCAGGACAGGGTTTAGGTTGGGAGCAGTACTTC	CASSAGQGLGWEQYF
TRBV30	TRBJ1-5	14	-	-	TGTGCCTGGAGTGTAGCCGGTGCCAATCAGCCCCAGCATTTT	CAWSVAGANQPQHF
TRBV7-2	TRBJ1-3	16	-	-	TGTGCCAGCAGCTTAGACAGGAGAGTCCCTGGAAACACCATATATTTT	CASSLDRRVPGNTIYF
TRBV24-1	TRBJ2-2	16	-	-	TGTGCCACCAGTGATTTCTGGCAGGGAGGAACCGGGGAGCTGTTTTTT	CATSDFWQGGTGELFF
TRBV6-5	TRBJ1-2	13	-	-	TGTGCCAGCAGCCCAGGGACAATTAGTGGCTACACCTTC	CASSPGTISGYTF
TRBV6-2/TRBV6-3	TRBJ2-2	15	once	-	TGTGCCAGCAGTACACAGGCGGTTTGGGCCGGGGAGCTGTTTTTT	CASSTQAVWAGELFF
TRBV6-5	TRBJ2-4	15	-	TRBD2	TGTGCCAGCAGAGCACTAGCGGGAGAGTGGGACATTCAGTACTTC	CASRALAGEWDIQYF
TRBV2	TRBJ2-7	15	-	TRBD1	TGTGCCAGCAAACCGGGACAGGGGGCCTACTACGAGCAGTACTTC	CASKPGQGAYYEQYF
TRBV5-1	TRBJ2-7	15	-	TRBD1	TGCGCCAGCAGCGCCACAGGGGACCAGCTCTACGAGCAGTACTTC	CASSATGDQLYEQYF
TRBV7-2	TRBJ1-5	13	-	-	TGTGCCAGCAGCTCTGTTGTTAATCAGCCCCAGCATTTT	CASSSVVNQPQHF
TRBV7-8	TRBJ2-1	16	-	TRBD2	TGTGCCAGCAGCAATAGACTAGCGGGATCTAACAATGAGCAGTTCTTC	CASSNRLAGSNNEQFF
TRBV7-7	TRBJ2-2	16	-	-	TGTGCTAGCAGCTGGGCTCTTAGCGAGAACACCGGGGAGCTGTTTTTT	CASSWALSENTGELFF
TRBV2	TRBJ1-1	15	-	-	TGTGCCAGCACTTCGTGGGGGAGGATGGACACTGAAGCTTTCTTT	CASTSWGRMDTEAFF
TRBV28	TRBJ1-5	14	-	-	TGTGCCAGCAGTTTCGGGTTGCCGAATCAGCCCCAGCATTTT	CASSFGLPNQPQHF
TRBV18	TRBJ1-4	15	-	-	TGTGCCAGCTCACCGACAGCCAAACCTTGGGAAAAACTGTTTTTT	CASSPTAKPWEKLFF
TRBV6-5	TRBJ2-2	11	-	-	TGTGCCAGCACAACCACCGGGGAGCTGTTTTTT	CASTTTGELFF
TRBV21-1	TRBJ1-2	14	once	-	TGTGCCAGCAGCAAAGCCGGGGGGCGCCATGGCTACACCTTC	CASSKAGGRHGYTF